This T cell receptor beta chain was captured by sequencing in a study of T cell repertoires in cytomegalovirus infection. The wider study: It can be stated that public TCR beta signatures indicated CMV infection as well as a matching HLA type.

General study points: The response measured ex vivo was dominated by TCR beta clonotypes (HLA-C-restricted and CMV-specific). Accumulated public TCR beta family frequency recognized individuals carrying CMV together with the relevant HLA.

TCRdb redid the calling of the reads with MiXCR, one entry per CDR3 protein. The data show a few hundred thousand distinct CDR3 sequences, approximately 25% seen once. The CDR3 runs to 14 residues. After removal of 7 bases from V and 7 bases from J, the junction contained 13 bases not matched to a gene. Germline CDR1 SQVTM, CDR2 ANQGSEA. A note on this clonotype: The antigen is undetermined.

This sequence joins TRBV29-1 and TRBJ1-5; 7 nucleotides line up with TRBD1. The receptor was isolated from a human donor in good health (CMV status not recorded). Some clones in this sample may be carry-over from other donors' samples. Sample: PBMCs. The CDR3 loop reads CSAGGRGPGQPQHF. CDR3 sequence (DNA): TGCAGCGCCGGAGGTAGGGGGCCGGGGCAGCCCCAGCATTTT.